This T cell receptor (beta chain) derives from a study of T cell responses to AZD1222 COVID-19 vaccine. Study-level results: Reportedly, nearly half of unique spike TCRs recognized epitopes outside B.1.351/B.1.1.7 mutations. Most donors were white British, females outnumbered males, and clonal diversity was possibly underestimated. Spike as a whole was targeted by vaccine-associated CD4 TCRs, dominant at 160-218 and 743-854.

A note on this clone: Antigen: not known.

The ends were cut back, 1 base at V and 3 bases at J, with 6 bases in the middle. Germline loops: CDR1 MNHNY, CDR2 SVGAGI (reference sequence). This CDR3 is 13 amino acids long. Assay used: immunoSEQ multiplex PCR; TCRdb lists only in-frame clones, some missing. The repertoire holds 150,000 or so clones, about nine tenths seen once, with 5.5% to 6% in the top ten. The chain has TRBV6-6 and TRBJ1-1; D gene uncertain. The origin of this receptor is an adult in good health. Sequenced here: peripheral blood, sampled on day 0 of MenACWY control vaccination. The CDR3 DNA is TGTGCCAGCAGTTACTACAGTGACACTGAAGCTTTCTTT. Amino acid sequence: CASSYYSDTEAFF.